The next 17 T cell receptor beta chains were all read from a single sample in a study of identical twins. TCRdb passed the 5' RACE reads through MiXCR, listing each CDR3 protein once. The sample consists of roughly 540,000 distinct CDR3 sequences, 22% of them appearing once. Separately, the same data were catalogued under a study of T cells expressing NK-cell markers.

The sample comprised CD4+ T cells sorted from blood. Receptors originate from a woman younger than 35 in good health.

The gene calls are TRBV6-2 or TRBV6-3 and TRBJ2-1, with 7 bases lining up with TRBD2. The CDR3 loop spans 13 amino acids. Germline V CDR1 and CDR2: MNHEY, SVGEGT. J gave up 6 bases and V 7 bases, and 6 bases lay outside the gene matches. The CDR3 loop is CASTQRDLNEQFF. As DNA, the CDR3 is TGTGCCAGCACCCAGCGGGATCTCAATGAGCAGTTCTTC.

This clonotype was found a few times. The V and J genes are TRBV7-9 and TRBJ2-4; D call uncertain. The CDR3 loop spans 12 amino acids. CDR1 is SEHNR, CDR2 FQNEAQ, per germline (reference sequence). V lost 4 bases to trimming and J lost 7 bases, with 8 bases between them. CDR3 sequence reads: CASSSVLNIQYF. The CDR3 nucleotides are TGTGCCAGCAGCTCCGTCTTGAACATTCAGTACTTC.

The rearrangement links TRBV2 to TRBJ2-1; no clear D. Germline V gene sequence: CDR1 SNHLY, CDR2 FYNNEI. V was pared by 2 bases and J by 5 bases, with 7 bases between. The CDR3 runs to 13 residues. The CDR3 loop reads CASSEQANNEQFF. The DNA of the CDR3 is TGTGCCAGCAGTGAACAGGCCAACAATGAGCAGTTCTTC. The full variable domain, rest sourced from reference TRBV2 and TRBJ2-1, is EPEVTQTPSHQVTQMGQEVILRCVPISNHLYFYWYRQILGQKVEFLVSFYNNEISEKSEIFDDQFSVERPDGSNFTLKIRSTKLEDSAMYFCASSEQANNEQFFGPGTRLTVL.

This rearrangement joins TRBV19 to TRBJ1-1; no clear D. Germline V gene sequence: CDR1 LNHDA, CDR2 SQIVND (reference sequence). V lost 5 bases and J 4 bases, leaving 20 bases between the germline ends. The CDR3 has 16 residues. The CDR3 sequence: CASSHNVPPRSTEAFF. CDR3 sequence (DNA): TGTGCCAGTAGTCATAATGTCCCGCCTCGGTCCACTGAAGCTTTCTTT.

This clonotype was detected only a few times. The chain joins TRBV3-1 to TRBJ1-2; D ambiguous. Germline CDR1 reads LGHDT; CDR2 reads YNNKEL (reference sequence). This CDR3 spans 12 amino acids. Trimming stripped 0 bases from V and 14 bases from J, with 13 bases between. The CDR3 nucleotides read TGTGCCAGCAGCCAAGAAGGCAGCCTTGAGACCTTC. Its translation: CASSQEGSLETF.

This clonotype was counted a few times. The chain employs TRBV7-9 and TRBJ2-4; D may be TRBD2 (6 bases). The germline CDR1 and CDR2 sequences are SEHNR and FQNEAQ (reference sequence). V lost 7 bases, J lost 10 bases, and 26 bases lay in between. CDR3 length: 16 amino acids. The CDR3 region has the DNA TGTGCCAGCACCACCCCCGGGGACGGGGGTCTATGGATTCAGTACTTC. This gives the protein CASTTPGDGGLWIQYF.

The V call is TRBV9, the J call TRBJ2-3; weak D call: TRBD1 (5 bases). V was pared by 0 bases and J by 6 bases, with 14 bases between. CDR1 and CDR2 (germline): SGDLS, YYNGEE. This CDR3 has 15 amino acids. CDR3 region: CASSVGPKGFDTQYF. The CDR3 nucleotides read TGTGCCAGCAGCGTAGGTCCTAAGGGGTTCGATACGCAGTATTTT.

The chain combines TRBV19 with TRBJ2-2; D gene uncertain. The germline CDR1 and CDR2 sequences are LNHDA and SQIVND (reference sequence). The CDR3 covers 14 residues. Trimming removed 7 bases from V and 6 bases from J, with 15 bases in between. Here the CDR3 DNA reads TGTGCCAGTACGCCTGGTTTCCATCCCGGGGAGCTGTTTTTT. Amino acid sequence: CASTPGFHPGELFF.

The chain has TRBV4-3 and TRBJ1-2; 9 bases align to TRBD1. The V gene end was trimmed by 4 bases and the J gene end by 0 bases; junction bases not matched to a gene: 0. CDR1 LGHNA and CDR2 YSLEER come from the germline V gene. The CDR3 runs to 14 residues. The CDR3 loop is CASSRTGANYGYTF. For the CDR3, the DNA is TGCGCCAGCAGCCGGACAGGGGCTAACTATGGCTACACCTTC.

This clonotype was seen only a few times. DNA of the CDR3: TGTGCCAGCAGCTTGTTTCAGGGTGGCTATGGCTACACCTTC. Its translation: CASSLFQGGYGYTF. This chain joins TRBV5-5 and TRBJ1-2, with D possibly TRBD1 on 5 matching bases. Germline-derived CDR1 and CDR2 are SGHKS and YYEKEE (reference sequence). This CDR3 region has 14 residues. Trimming left V 1 base short and J 4 bases short, with 11 bases between.

This chain joins TRBV5-1 and TRBJ2-1; D is uncertain. This CDR3 is 14 amino acids long. The V and J ends lost 0 bases and 0 bases respectively, with 4 bases between them. From germline, CDR1 is SGHRS and CDR2 YFSETQ. Here the CDR3 reads CASSLEISYNEQFF. The CDR3 DNA sequence: TGCGCCAGCAGCTTGGAGATCTCCTACAATGAGCAGTTCTTC.

This CDR3 is CASSLGDRGGYGYTF. In nucleotides, the CDR3 is TGTGCCAGCAGCTTGGGGGACAGGGGTGGCTATGGCTACACCTTC. V is TRBV5-5 and J is TRBJ1-2, with TRBD1 matching 10 bases. The CDR3 loop spans 15 amino acids. The junction had 3 bases not matched to a gene; V was cut back by 0 bases and J by 4 bases. Per the germline V gene, CDR1 is SGHKS and CDR2 is YYEKEE (reference sequence).

The chain employs TRBV10-1 and TRBJ2-5, with 11 positions matching TRBD2. The length of the CDR3 is 16 residues. Germline CDR1 reads WNHNN; CDR2 reads SYGVQD (reference sequence). The junction had 5 bases not matched to a gene; V was cut back by 3 bases and J by 2 bases. CDR3 region: CASSEIRTSGQETQYF. DNA of the CDR3: TGCGCCAGCAGTGAAATCCGGACTAGCGGGCAAGAGACCCAGTACTTC.

The sample holds a few counts of this clonotype. The chain carries TRBV4-2 and TRBJ2-1; no reliable D call. From germline, CDR1 is LGHNA and CDR2 YNFKEQ. The CDR3 length is 12 residues. With 0 bases removed from V and 9 bases from J, the gap between germline ends came to 6 bases. As DNA, the CDR3 is TGTGCCAGCAGCCAAGATCTAACTGAGCAGTTCTTC. Translated, it gives CASSQDLTEQFF.

The chain has TRBV7-9 and TRBJ2-1; D is perhaps TRBD2 (6 bases). This CDR3 is 14 amino acids long. V was cut by 5 bases and J by 6 bases, with 14 bases left in between. Germline CDR1 and CDR2: SEHNR and FQNEAQ (reference sequence). CDR3 in amino acids: CASSPWTTSNEQFF. The DNA of the CDR3 is TGTGCCAGCAGCCCATGGACTACCTCCAATGAGCAGTTCTTC.

This clonotype was observed many times. The J gene is TRBJ2-1, the V gene TRBV12-3 or TRBV12-4, with 7 bases identical to TRBD2. J gave up 6 bases and V 3 bases, and 8 bases lay outside the gene matches. The CDR3 contains 15 residues. The CDR3 region has the DNA TGTGCCAGCAGTTTTAATCGGGGGGACCCCAATGAGCAGTTCTTC. Translating it yields CASSFNRGDPNEQFF.

This clonotype was seen ten or more times. The chain joins TRBV4-3 to TRBJ2-2, with TRBD2 matching 7 bases. Unmatched junction bases numbered 5, after V lost 0 bases and J lost 4 bases. The CDR3 is made up of 16 amino acids. CDR1 and CDR2 from the germline V gene are LGHNA and YSLEER. For the CDR3, the DNA is TGCGCCAGCAGCCAAGAAGGCGGGAGAGGCACCGGGGAGCTGTTTTTT. Its protein is CASSQEGGRGTGELFF.